Sequencing of this T cell receptor (beta chain) was carried out in a study of CXCR3-negative and CXCR3-positive naive CD8 T cells. Study-level information: Collectively, the libraries yielded some 150 million TRB reads in total, at about 1.5 +/- 0.3 million per library.

The CDR3 is made up of 11 amino acids. The V gene's germline CDR1 is SGHTA and CDR2 FQGTGA. Definition of naive CD8+ T cells rested on a CD45RO-CCR7+CD27+CD95- profile. Preparation of TRB cDNA libraries relied on 5' RACE carrying UMI labels. TCRdb reprocessed the 5' RACE reads and reports one entry per CDR3 protein, with no DNA. The sample spans approximately 62,000 distinct CDR3 sequences; the ten largest clones claim around 4%. The study's findings and limits: Between one naive subset and the other, surface CD5 was comparable, and TCR strength was inferred from TRB CDR3 properties.

Of note for this clonotype: Its cognate antigen is unknown.

The receptor was isolated from a human donor in good health. Some clones in this sample may be carry-over from other donors' samples. The chain couples TRBV7-3 to TRBJ2-5. The sequenced material came from naive CXCR3- CD8+ T cells from blood. Documented subset: CD45RO-CCR7+CD27+CD95- naive CD8+ T cells lacking CXCR3 (TNR3-). Here the CDR3 reads CASSGRETQYF.